Detailed here is one T cell receptor beta chain. This sample was taken from a study of blood T cell repertoires in COVID-19. As handled by the study authors: From reference gene primer amplification, estimates of nucleated cell counts were derived. Some clones are missing from TCRdb's copy, which holds only in-frame ones; the method was immunoSEQ multiplex PCR. V and J calls and clone size are copied from that table; D and trimming were computed from the DNA. The sample records roughly 200,000 clones, about 83% being singletons. This TCR came from a man aged 35-49 years with active or convalescent COVID-19. The sequenced sample was peripheral blood.

As DNA, the CDR3 is TGTGCCAGCAGTGTACAGGGTGCCCCGAATAATTCACCCCTCCACTTT. It translates to CASSVQGAPNNSPLHF. J is TRBJ1-6 and V is TRBV2; a weak D match, TRBD1 (6 bases). The CDR3 runs 16 residues. Trimming cost V 4 bases and J 5 bases, with 15 bases left between them. Germline lookup yields CDR1 SNHLY and CDR2 FYNNEI. Using reference TRBV2 and TRBJ1-6 for the parts outside the CDR3, the full variable domain is EPEVTQTPSHQVTQMGQEVILRCVPISNHLYFYWYRQILGQKVEFLVSFYNNEISEKSEIFDDQFSVERPDGSNFTLKIRSTKLEDSAMYFCASSVQGAPNNSPLHFGNGTRLTVT.